This T cell receptor beta chain was profiled in a study of T cells in Graves' hyperthyroidism and ophthalmopathy. Study at large: Peripheral blood was acquired at first diagnosis, ahead of any therapy whatsoever.

Amplified regions were TCR beta CDR3 sequences from RNA transcripts. The HTBI set primed first-round TCR CDR3 RT-PCR. TCRdb fed the multiplex PCR reads into MiXCR, producing one record per CDR3 protein. Seen here are 300,000 or so distinct CDR3 sequences, approximately 15% observed once, and the top ten hold 55% to 60%. At least 3 on the Clinical Activity Score was recorded for ophthalmopathy patients, who also had NOSPECS grade at least 4 and duration under 3 months. In its sample, this clonotype was seen a few times. This CDR3 comprises 15 residues. V shed 5 bases, J shed 3 bases, and the junction held 5 bases outside the gene matches. Germline CDR1 is SGHDN and CDR2 is FVKESK.

The rearrangement links TRBV14 to TRBJ2-5; 11 bases map to TRBD2. The TCR sequence derives from a woman aged 55-75 years with Graves' ophthalmopathy. The sample comprised blood. The chain's CDR3 is CASSVRLAGKETQYF. In DNA, the CDR3 is TGTGCCAGCAGCGTAAGACTAGCGGGAAAAGAGACCCAGTACTTC.